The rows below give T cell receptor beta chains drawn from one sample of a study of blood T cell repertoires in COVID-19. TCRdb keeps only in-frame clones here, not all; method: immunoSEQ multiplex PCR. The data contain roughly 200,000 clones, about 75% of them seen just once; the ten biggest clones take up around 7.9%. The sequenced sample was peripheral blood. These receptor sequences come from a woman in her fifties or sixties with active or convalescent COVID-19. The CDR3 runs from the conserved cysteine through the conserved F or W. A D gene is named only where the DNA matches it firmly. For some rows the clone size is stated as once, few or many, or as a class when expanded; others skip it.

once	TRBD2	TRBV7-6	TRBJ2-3	CASSFTTSRLTDTQYF	TGTGCCAGCAGCTTTACGACTAGCAGACTCACAGATACGCAGTATTTT
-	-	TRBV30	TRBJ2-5	CAWSVAVWETQYF	TGTGCCTGGAGTGTGGCCGTTTGGGAGACCCAGTACTTC
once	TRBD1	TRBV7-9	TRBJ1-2	CASSEWTGGNGYTF	TGTGCCAGCAGCGAATGGACAGGGGGTAATGGCTACACCTTC
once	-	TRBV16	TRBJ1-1	CASSQSRHLNTEAFF	TGTGCCAGCAGCCAATCGCGGCACTTGAACACTGAAGCTTTCTTT
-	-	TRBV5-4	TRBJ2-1	CASSLGLPGDNEQFF	TGTGCCAGCAGCTTGGGGCTCCCCGGGGACAATGAGCAGTTCTTC
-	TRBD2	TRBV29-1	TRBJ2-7	CSVESPGGYEQYF	TGCAGCGTTGAATCCCCCGGGGGGTACGAGCAGTACTTC
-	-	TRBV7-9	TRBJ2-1	CASSQTSITKYNEQFF	TGTGCCAGCAGCCAAACTAGTATCACTAAATACAATGAGCAGTTCTTC
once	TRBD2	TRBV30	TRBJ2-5	CAWSNGGSGETQYF	TGTGCCTGGAGTAATGGCGGGAGCGGAGAGACCCAGTACTTC
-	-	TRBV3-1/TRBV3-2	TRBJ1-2	CASSPQGSGYTF	TGTGCCAGCAGCCCACAGGGTAGTGGCTACACCTTC
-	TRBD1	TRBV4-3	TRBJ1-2	CASSQDLPGQAYGYTF	TGCGCCAGCAGCCAAGATCTTCCGGGACAGGCCTATGGCTACACCTTC
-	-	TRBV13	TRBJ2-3	CASSFEGARTDTQYF	TGTGCCAGCAGCTTTGAAGGGGCGAGAACAGATACGCAGTATTTT
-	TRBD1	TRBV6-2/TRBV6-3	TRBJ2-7	CASSDQGASSYEQYF	TGTGCCAGCAGCGACCAGGGGGCGTCATCCTACGAGCAGTACTTC
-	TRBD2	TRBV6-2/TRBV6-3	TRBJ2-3	CASSYSLAGGPADTQYF	TGTGCCAGCAGTTACTCGTTGGCGGGGGGACCCGCGGATACGCAGTATTTT
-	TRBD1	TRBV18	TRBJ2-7	CASSPGTGVYEQYF	TGTGCCAGCTCACCAGGGACAGGGGTCTACGAGCAGTACTTC
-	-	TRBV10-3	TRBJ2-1	CAIRKGGERASYNEQFF	TGTGCCATCAGGAAAGGGGGGGAGCGGGCCTCCTACAATGAGCAGTTCTTC
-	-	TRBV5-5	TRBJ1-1	CASSLGPSWGQNTEAFF	TGTGCCAGCAGCTTGGGCCCCTCTTGGGGGCAGAACACTGAAGCTTTCTTT
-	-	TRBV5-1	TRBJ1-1	CASGRRGMNTEAFF	TGCGCCAGCGGACGCAGGGGAATGAACACTGAAGCTTTCTTT
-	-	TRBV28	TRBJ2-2	CASSLFINTGELFF	TGTGCCAGCAGTTTATTCATTAACACCGGGGAGCTGTTTTTT
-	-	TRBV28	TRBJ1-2	CASSFSGYGYTF	TGTGCCAGCAGTTTTTCCGGTTATGGCTACACCTTC
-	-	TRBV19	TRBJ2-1	CASRVGQSALNEQFF	TGTGCCAGTAGGGTTGGACAGTCAGCTTTAAATGAGCAGTTCTTC
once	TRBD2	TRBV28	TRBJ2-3	CASSIAGIADTQYF	TGTGCCAGCAGTATAGCGGGTATAGCAGATACGCAGTATTTT
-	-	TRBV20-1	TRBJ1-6	CSASERGNSPLHF	TGCAGTGCTAGTGAACGGGGTAATTCACCCCTCCACTTT
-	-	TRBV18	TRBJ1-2	CASSPPKEEGYTF	TGTGCCAGCTCACCACCCAAGGAGGAAGGCTACACCTTC
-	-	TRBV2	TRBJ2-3	CASTPLGPDTQYF	TGTGCCAGCACCCCCCTTGGGCCAGATACGCAGTATTTT
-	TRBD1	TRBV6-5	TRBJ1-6	CASSGQGNNSPLHF	TGTGCCAGTTCGGGACAGGGAAATAATTCACCCCTCCACTTT
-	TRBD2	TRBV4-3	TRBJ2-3	CASSQDGIAGGITDTQYF	TGCGCCAGCAGCCAAGATGGGATAGCGGGGGGGATCACAGATACGCAGTATTTT
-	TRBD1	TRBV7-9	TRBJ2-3	CASSLRGQGADTQYF	TGTGCCAGCAGCTTGCGTGGGCAGGGGGCAGATACGCAGTATTTT
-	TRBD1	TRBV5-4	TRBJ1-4	CASSPGTGRGEKLFF	TGTGCCAGCAGCCCTGGGACAGGGAGGGGAGAAAAACTGTTTTTT
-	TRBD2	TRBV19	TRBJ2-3	CASSRRLAGGPADTQYF	TGTGCCAGTTCGCGCCGGCTAGCGGGAGGGCCGGCAGATACGCAGTATTTT
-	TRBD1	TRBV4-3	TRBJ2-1	CASSQGSGTGGYEQFF	TGCGCCAGCAGCCAAGGATCCGGGACAGGGGGCTATGAGCAGTTCTTC
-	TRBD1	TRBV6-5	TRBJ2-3	CASSYRRTGGRDTQYF	TGTGCCAGCAGTTACCGCAGGACAGGGGGAAGAGATACGCAGTATTTT
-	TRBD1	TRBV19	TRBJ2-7	CASQNGQGASYEQYF	TGTGCCAGTCAAAACGGACAGGGGGCCTCCTACGAGCAGTACTTC
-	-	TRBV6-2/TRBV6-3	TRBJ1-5	CASSLLQNSNQPQHF	TGTGCCAGCAGTTTGCTACAGAATAGCAATCAGCCCCAGCATTTT
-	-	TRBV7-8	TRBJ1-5	CASSFGQYSNQPQHF	TGTGCCAGCAGCTTTGGACAGTATAGCAATCAGCCCCAGCATTTT
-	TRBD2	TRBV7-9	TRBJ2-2	CASSSGRTSETGELFF	TGTGCCAGCAGCTCGGGCAGAACTAGCGAGACCGGGGAGCTGTTTTTT
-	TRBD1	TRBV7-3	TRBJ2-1	CASSLKTGESFEQFF	TGTGCCAGCAGCTTAAAAACAGGGGAGTCTTTTGAGCAGTTCTTC
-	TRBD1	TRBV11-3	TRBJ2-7	CASSSRTGADEQYF	TGTGCCAGCAGCTCTCGGACAGGGGCGGACGAGCAGTACTTC
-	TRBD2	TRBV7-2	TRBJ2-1	CASSFPGTSGRREQFF	TGTGCCAGCAGCTTTCCCGGGACTAGCGGGAGGAGAGAGCAGTTCTTC
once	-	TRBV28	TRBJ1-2	CASSSTGYYGYTF	TGTGCCAGCAGTTCAACAGGGTACTATGGCTACACCTTC
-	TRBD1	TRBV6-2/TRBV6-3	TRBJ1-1	CASSRDRNTEAFF	TGTGCCAGCAGCAGGGACAGGAACACTGAAGCTTTCTTT
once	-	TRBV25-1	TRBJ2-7	CASSETTTGEQYF	TGTGCCAGCAGTGAGACTACCACCGGCGAGCAGTACTTC
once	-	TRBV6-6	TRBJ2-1	CASSYSSSYNEQFF	TGTGCCAGCAGTTACTCTAGCTCCTACAATGAGCAGTTCTTC
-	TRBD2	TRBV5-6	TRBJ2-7	CASSLPSGSYEQYF	TGTGCCAGCAGCTTGCCTAGCGGTTCCTACGAGCAGTACTTC
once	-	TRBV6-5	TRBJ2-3	CASSSWGGPYTDTQYF	TGTGCCAGCAGTTCCTGGGGCGGACCTTACACAGATACGCAGTATTTT
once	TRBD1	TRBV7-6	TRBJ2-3	CASSLVGGQSTDTQYF	TGTGCCAGCAGCTTAGTTGGGGGACAGAGCACAGATACGCAGTATTTT
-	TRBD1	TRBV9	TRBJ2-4	CASSAHIPGQGNVNIQYF	TGTGCCAGCAGCGCCCATATCCCGGGACAGGGGAATGTAAACATTCAGTACTTC
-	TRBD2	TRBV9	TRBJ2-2	CASSAGDYLNTGELFF	TGTGCCAGCAGCGCTGGGGACTACCTAAACACCGGGGAGCTGTTTTTT
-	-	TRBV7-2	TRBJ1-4	CASSLDSTNEKLFF	TGTGCCAGCAGCCTGGACAGTACTAATGAAAAACTGTTTTTT
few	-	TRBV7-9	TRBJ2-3	CASSLVLAEGTDTQYF	TGTGCCAGCAGCTTAGTTCTAGCCGAGGGAACAGATACGCAGTATTTT
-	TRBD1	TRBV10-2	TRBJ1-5	CASSPGGSQPQHF	TGCGCCAGCAGTCCAGGGGGGAGTCAGCCCCAGCATTTT
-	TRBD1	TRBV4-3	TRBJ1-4	CASREDRTNEKLFF	TGCGCCAGCAGAGAGGACAGGACTAATGAAAAACTGTTTTTT
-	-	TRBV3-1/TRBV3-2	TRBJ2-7	CASSHWWELNPYEQYF	TGTGCCAGCAGCCATTGGTGGGAGTTGAATCCGTACGAGCAGTACTTC
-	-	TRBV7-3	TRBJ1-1	CASSLAGHTEAFF	TGTGCCAGCAGCTTAGCCGGTCACACTGAAGCTTTCTTT
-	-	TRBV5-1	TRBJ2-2	CASSSLGGVNTGELFF	TGCGCCAGCAGCTCCCTCGGCGGGGTGAACACCGGGGAGCTGTTTTTT
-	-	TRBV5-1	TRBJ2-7	CASSLVGKSGPGEQYF	TGCGCCAGCAGCTTGGTAGGGAAAAGCGGGCCGGGCGAGCAGTACTTC
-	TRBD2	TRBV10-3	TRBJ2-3	CAISNTAGGSTDTQYF	TGTGCCATCAGTAATACGGCGGGGGGGTCGACAGATACGCAGTATTTT
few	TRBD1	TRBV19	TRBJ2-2	CASRVGQGAAGELFF	TGTGCCAGTAGGGTGGGACAGGGGGCCGCCGGGGAGCTGTTTTTT
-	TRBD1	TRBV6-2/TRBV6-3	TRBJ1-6	CASSPRTGGWNSPLHF	TGTGCCAGCAGCCCTAGGACAGGGGGCTGGAATTCACCCCTCCACTTT
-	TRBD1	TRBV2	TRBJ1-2	CASSGQGASGGYTF	TGTGCCAGCAGTGGACAGGGGGCATCTGGAGGCTACACCTTC